Listed here are 8 T cell receptor beta chains from one sample, sequenced in a study of blood T cell repertoires in COVID-19. TCRdb's table, derived via immunoSEQ multiplex PCR, lists solely in-frame clones and lacks some. The table records roughly 230,000 clones, around 80% of them present only once. Sequenced sample: peripheral blood. The receptors derive from a man in his forties with active or convalescent COVID-19.

This chain connects TRBV5-1 to TRBJ1-1, with 8 bases fitting TRBD1. Germline-derived CDR1 and CDR2 are SGHRS and YFSETQ. The CDR3 has 14 residues. V lost 3 bases, J lost 5 bases, and 6 bases stayed unmatched. The CDR3 nucleotides read TGCGCCAGCAGCTCCGACAGGGGAGGGACTGAAGCTTTCTTT. Residues: CASSSDRGGTEAFF. Full variable domain (missing parts from reference TRBV5-1 and TRBJ1-1): KAGVTQTPRYLIKTRGQQVTLSCSPISGHRSVSWYQQTPGQGLQFLFEYFSETQRNKGNFPGRFSGRQFSNSRSEMNVSTLELGDSALYLCASSSDRGGTEAFFGQGTRLTVV.

This sequence joins TRBV6-5 and TRBJ1-2; a weak D match, TRBD1 (6 bases). CDR1 MNHEY and CDR2 SVGAGI come from the germline V gene. The CDR3 loop spans 15 amino acids. The germline V and J ends were trimmed by 6 bases and 7 bases, with 21 bases remaining between them. The CDR3 nucleotides are TGTGCCAGCAGAGGAGGAGAGGCGGGGGCGCGTGGCTACACCTTC. Its translation: CASRGGEAGARGYTF.

The gene calls are TRBV30 and TRBJ1-2; weak D call: TRBD1 (6 bases). The CDR3 consists of 12 residues. V shed 4 bases and J shed 7 bases, with 13 bases lying between them. The germline CDR1 and CDR2 sequences are GTSNPN and SVGIG (reference sequence). Here the CDR3 DNA reads TGTGCCTGGAACCGGGGGGGCCTTGGCTACACCTTC. Translated: CAWNRGGLGYTF.

The chain carries TRBV28 and TRBJ1-4, with D possibly TRBD1 on 5 matching bases. The length of the CDR3 is 16 residues. In germline, CDR1 is MDHEN, CDR2 SYDVKM. V was cut by 6 bases and J by 8 bases, with 22 bases left in between. This CDR3 reads CASSSPGDRRGEKLFF. In nucleotides, the CDR3 is TGTGCCAGCAGCTCCCCGGGAGACCGCCGGGGGGAAAAACTGTTTTTT.

CDR3 sequence: CASSLPGSNEKLFF. The CDR3 coding sequence is TGTGCCAGTAGTTTGCCAGGGTCTAATGAAAAACTGTTTTTT. The rearrangement uses TRBV19 and TRBJ1-4; D perhaps matches TRBD1 (5 bases). In germline, CDR1 is LNHDA, CDR2 SQIVND (reference sequence). With 5 bases removed from V and 3 bases from J, the gap between germline ends came to 10 bases. This CDR3 is built from 14 residues.

V and J are TRBV2 and TRBJ1-5, with unresolved D. The CDR3 totals 13 residues. V dropped 1 base and J dropped 9 bases, with 10 bases sitting between them. From germline, CDR1 is SNHLY and CDR2 FYNNEI. The CDR3 here is CASSEERERPQHF. For the CDR3, the DNA is TGTGCCAGCAGTGAAGAACGGGAGAGGCCCCAGCATTTT.

This sequence joins TRBV19 and TRBJ2-5; D remains ambiguous. V was cut by 5 bases and J by 2 bases, with 6 bases left in between. Germline CDR1 reads LNHDA; CDR2 reads SQIVND (reference sequence). The CDR3 covers 12 residues. CDR3 sequence reads: CASSALQETQYF. The CDR3 nucleotides read TGTGCCAGTAGTGCGTTGCAAGAGACCCAGTACTTC.

The rearrangement links TRBV9 to TRBJ2-5, with 9 bases lining up with TRBD2. The CDR3 contains 16 residues. V was clipped by 3 bases and J by 3 bases; unmatched bases: 9. Germline CDR1 and CDR2: SGDLS and YYNGEE. The DNA for the CDR3 is TGTGCCAGCAGCGCCGCGGGAGGGAGATCCGAAGAGACCCAGTACTTC. Translated, it gives CASSAAGGRSEETQYF.